This T cell receptor (beta chain) was sequenced for a study of T cells after yellow fever vaccination. One entry per CDR3 protein results from TCRdb running MiXCR on the 5' RACE reads. The sample lists over 120,000 distinct CDR3 sequences, 5% to 8% occurring once. This clonotype has more than one count but fewer than ten. The V and J ends lost 5 bases and 6 bases respectively, with 17 bases between them. CDR1 and CDR2 (germline): SGHTA, FQGNSA. The CDR3 covers 15 residues. The clonotype originates from a man younger than 45 who received the YFV17D yellow fever vaccine. This chain joins TRBV7-2 and TRBJ2-1; D gene ambiguous. The sample consisted of CD4+ T cells sorted from PBMCs, taken 10 days after the yellow fever booster vaccination. The CDR3 coding sequence is TGTGCCAGCAGCCTTCGGACCCCCCCTTCCAATGAGCAGTTCTTC. This codes for CASSLRTPPSNEQFF.